This TCR beta chain was sequenced for a study of blood T cell repertoires in COVID-19. Study context: Sources were T cells, B-cell-depleted T cells, or PBMCs; the material itself was cDNA or gDNA.

Study processing details: Reference gene primers were amplified, and this amplification served to estimate nucleated cell counts. Clones were sequenced by immunoSEQ multiplex PCR, and TCRdb holds only the in-frame ones, with some missing. That table gives V, J and clone size, and the DNA gave D and trimming. Among just under 85,000 clones listed, around four fifths were seen once. The germline CDR1 and CDR2 sequences are SGHTS and YDEGEE. V was clipped by 4 bases and J by 6 bases, with 13 bases between them. This CDR3 comprises 13 residues. The J gene is TRBJ1-2, the V gene TRBV5-8; tentatively, D is TRBD1 (5 bases). Sequencing was done on a sample of peripheral blood. The TCR originated in a woman aged 55-70 years with acute or convalescent COVID-19. The DNA for the CDR3 is TGTGCCAGCAGCCTTGTCCCCAGGGATGGCTACACCTTC. Protein sequence: CASSLVPRDGYTF.